These 20 T cell receptor beta chains came from one sample sequenced in a study of OX40 agonist ivuxolimab in advanced cancers. To prepare the library, the immunoSEQ multiplex PCR assay was applied. Here the immuneACCESS table is served through TCRdb, limited to in-frame sequences with V and J called. Missing clones are a known gap in these copies; in checked studies unresolved V genes cover under half, and the rest lacks a known reason. Across this sample there are 50,000 to 70,000 clones, with 80% to 90% seen only once. More than 13% of the sample is taken by the ten largest. The source was CD4+ or CD8+ T cells sorted from blood, collected in a trial of the OX40 agonist ivuxolimab. These TCRs come from an adult with an advanced solid tumor such as melanoma, head and neck, liver or kidney cancer.

The rearrangement links TRBV20-1 to TRBJ2-7; D call uncertain. The CDR3 covers 10 residues. The V end lost 6 bases, the J end lost 4 bases, and 7 bases lay between the germline ends. Germline lookup yields CDR1 DFQATT and CDR2 SNEGSKA (reference sequence). CDR3 nucleotides: TGCAGTGCCCCGTATTACGAGCAGTACTTC. It encodes CSAPYYEQYF.

The chain carries TRBV7-2 and TRBJ2-2, with TRBD2 matching 9 bases. Germline V lookup: CDR1 SGHTA, CDR2 FQGNSA. The CDR3 length is 15 residues. V shed 5 bases, J shed 1 base, and the junction held 2 bases outside the gene matches. The CDR3 sequence is CASSHSGGNTGELFF. CDR3 bases: TGTGCCAGCAGCCATAGCGGGGGGAACACCGGGGAGCTGTTTTTT. Together with reference TRBV7-2 and TRBJ2-2, the CDR3 gives the full variable domain: GAGVSQSPSNKVTEKGKDVELRCDPISGHTALYWYRQSLGQGLEFLIYFQGNSAPDKSGLPSDRFSAERTGGSVSTLTIQRTQQEDSAVYLCASSHSGGNTGELFFGEGSRLTVL.

V and J are TRBV2 and TRBJ2-7, with D perhaps TRBD2 (5 bases). V was cut by 8 bases and J by 2 bases, with 10 bases left in between. From germline, CDR1 is SNHLY and CDR2 FYNNEI. The CDR3 extends over 12 amino acids. CDR3 region: CASGERTYEQYF. The CDR3, as DNA: TGTGCCAGCGGCGAGCGGACCTACGAGCAGTACTTC.

The V gene is TRBV14, the J gene TRBJ1-2; the match to TRBD1 covers 7 bases. The CDR3 runs 16 residues. Looked up from germline, CDR1 is SGHDN and CDR2 is FVKESK. Losses at the gene ends were 4 bases for V and 1 base for J; bases not matched to a gene: 9. CDR3 sequence: CASSRPGQSLNYGYTF. The CDR3 DNA is TGTGCCAGCAGCCGACCGGGACAGAGTCTTAACTATGGCTACACCTTC.

This clone has only one observation. The V call is TRBV6-1, the J call TRBJ2-7; possibly TRBD2 for D (5 bases). CDR1 is MNHNS and CDR2 is SASEGT in the germline V gene. Trimming stripped 6 bases from V and 7 bases from J, with 13 bases between. The CDR3 extends over 12 amino acids. CDR3 amino acids: CASSLGWREQYF. DNA of the CDR3: TGTGCCAGCAGCCTCGGTTGGAGGGAGCAGTACTTC.

The rearrangement uses TRBV27 and TRBJ1-5; D unclear. V lost 3 bases and J lost 9, with 12 bases in between. The CDR3 spans 13 residues. The germline gives CDR1 MNHEY, CDR2 SMNVEV (reference sequence). The CDR3 DNA follows: TGTGCCAGCAGTTTGGCCGGATCGCTGCCCCAGCATTTT. Its translation: CASSLAGSLPQHF.

The chain employs TRBV4-1 and TRBJ1-4; 7 bases fit TRBD1. There are 15 residues in the CDR3. Germline assignment: CDR1 MGHRA and CDR2 YSYEKL. Losses at the gene ends were 0 bases for V and 6 bases for J; bases not matched to a gene: 4. CDR3 in DNA: TGCGCCAGCAGCCAAGACGGGCAGGGGGATGAAAAACTGTTTTTT. Translated: CASSQDGQGDEKLFF.

This clone was found once. This chain joins TRBV9 and TRBJ1-2, with 8 bases that match TRBD1. Germline values: CDR1 SGDLS, CDR2 YYNGEE. The CDR3 sequence is 14 residues long. Unmatched junction bases numbered 4, after V lost 4 bases and J lost 2 bases. CDR3 bases: TGTGCCAGCAGCTTCAGGACAGGGAACTATGGCTACACCTTC. Its translation: CASSFRTGNYGYTF.

This clone was detected once. V usage is TRBV5-4 and J usage is TRBJ1-1; D is ambiguous. The ends were cut back, 1 base at V and 4 bases at J, with 11 bases in the middle. CDR3 length: 14 amino acids. The V gene's germline CDR1 is SGHNT and CDR2 YYREEE (reference sequence). The CDR3: CASSLWGDGTEAFF. CDR3 DNA: TGTGCCAGCAGCTTGTGGGGAGACGGCACTGAAGCTTTCTTT.

The chain joins TRBV6-5 to TRBJ1-2; 7 positions agree with TRBD1. V gave up 0 bases and J gave up 4 bases; unmatched junction bases: 5. The V gene's germline CDR1 is MNHEY and CDR2 SVGAGI. This CDR3 contains 15 residues. The CDR3 here is CASSYSSRQGYGYTF. CDR3 DNA sequence: TGTGCCAGCAGTTACTCCTCCCGACAGGGCTATGGCTACACCTTC.

The chain couples TRBV4-1 to TRBJ1-1; 11 nucleotides line up with TRBD1. From germline, CDR1 is MGHRA and CDR2 YSYEKL. The CDR3 sequence is 15 residues long. The ends lost 2 bases at V and 5 bases at J; junction bases unmatched: 4. The CDR3 nucleotides read TGCGCCAGCAGCCAACATGGACAGGGGGCAACTGAAGCTTTCTTT. As protein: CASSQHGQGATEAFF.

This chain joins TRBV29-1 and TRBJ2-7; D remains ambiguous. Looked up from germline, CDR1 is SQVTM and CDR2 is ANQGSEA. Deletions cut 5 bases from V and 2 bases from J, with 7 bases between. There are 11 residues in the CDR3. The DNA for the CDR3 is TGCAGCGTTAGAGCGCCCTACGAGCAGTACTTC. As protein: CSVRAPYEQYF.

This chain connects TRBV7-9 to TRBJ1-1; TRBD1 might be the D (6 bases). Germline assignment: CDR1 SEHNR and CDR2 FQNEAQ (reference sequence). This CDR3 is built from 16 residues. V was clipped by 4 bases and J by 1 base, with 16 bases between them. CDR3 coding DNA: TGTGCCAGCAGCTACCAACCGGGACACCCGAACACTGAAGCTTTCTTT. As protein: CASSYQPGHPNTEAFF.

As for this clone: One end of the junction is discordant with germline, which a read error may explain. The chain is built from TRBV5-1 and TRBJ2-2, with TRBD1 matching 9 bases. Germline V lookup: CDR1 SGHRS, CDR2 YFSETQ. CDR3 length equals 15 residues. In DNA form, the CDR3 reads TGTGCCAGCAGCCGTGGACAGGGGACGACCGGGGAGCTGTTTTTT. Translation gives CASSRGQGTTGELFF.

The rearrangement uses TRBV7-2 and TRBJ2-1; 9 bases match TRBD2. With 2 bases clipped from V and 6 bases from J, the junction kept 5 bases outside the gene matches. CDR1 and CDR2 (germline): SGHTA, FQGNSA. The CDR3 extends over 15 amino acids. For the CDR3, the DNA is TGTGCCAGCAGCTTATTAGCGGGAGTCCCCAATGAGCAGTTCTTC. It encodes CASSLLAGVPNEQFF.

The rearrangement links TRBV2 to TRBJ1-2; possibly TRBD1 for D (5 bases). Trimming removed 6 bases at V and 3 bases at J, with 20 bases between. The germline CDR1 and CDR2 sequences are SNHLY and FYNNEI. This CDR3 is built from 16 residues. The CDR3 region has the DNA TGTGCCAGCAGCGAGATGGGGCGCGGTGGGGACTATGGCTACACCTTC. Translating it yields CASSEMGRGGDYGYTF.

V and J are TRBV7-9 and TRBJ1-2, with D possibly being TRBD1 (5 bases). The germline gives CDR1 SEHNR, CDR2 FQNEAQ (reference sequence). The CDR3 length is 13 residues. V shed 5 bases and J shed 8 bases, with 15 bases lying between them. This chain's CDR3 is CASSLSGRMGYTF. For the CDR3, the DNA is TGTGCCAGCAGCCTATCGGGGCGTATGGGCTACACCTTC.

The V gene is TRBV27, the J gene TRBJ2-7; maybe TRBD1 (6 bases). Trimming removed 1 base from V and 0 bases from J, with 16 bases in between. The CDR3 runs to 17 residues. Looked up from germline, CDR1 is MNHEY and CDR2 is SMNVEV (reference sequence). The CDR3 DNA sequence: TGTGCCAGCAGTTTATTGCGCGGCCGGGACAACTCCTACGAGCAGTACTTC. Protein sequence: CASSLLRGRDNSYEQYF.

In regard to this clone: The sample contains more than one DNA sequence encoding this CDR3. The chain employs TRBV27 and TRBJ2-7; no clear D. Germline V gene lookup returns CDR1 MNHEY and CDR2 SMNVEV (reference sequence). CDR3 length equals 11 residues. Trimming stripped 4 bases from V and 1 base from J, with 2 bases between. Here the CDR3 DNA reads TGTGCCAGCAGTTCTTCCTACGAGCAGTACTTC. The encoded protein is CASSSSYEQYF.

This chain joins TRBV30 and TRBJ2-4; 12 bases agree with TRBD1. Per germline, CDR1 GTSNPN and CDR2 SVGIG (reference sequence). V lost 5 bases, J lost 8 bases, and 10 bases stayed unmatched. This CDR3 is 15 amino acids long. This CDR3 is CAWGDRGPFGDIQYF. In DNA form, the CDR3 reads TGTGCCTGGGGGGACAGGGGGCCCTTTGGTGACATTCAGTACTTC.